This T cell receptor (beta chain) derives from a study of cytomegalovirus exposure and HLA in healthy donors. The donors (healthy individuals) were bone marrow donors. Primers included in the PCR were 60 Vbeta and 13 Jbeta primers. The repertoire was sequenced with immunoSEQ multiplex PCR; TCRdb's copy has only in-frame clones and lacks some. The data show fewer than 200,000 clones, around 68% seen once. Sequencing was done on a sample of PBMCs. The source is a woman in her 40s in good health and CMV-seropositive.

The CDR3: CASSYSQCLPEQYF. CDR3 DNA sequence: TGTGCCAGCAGTTACTCTCAGTGTTTGCCCGAGCAGTACTTC. V is TRBV6-6 and J is TRBJ2-7; D unclear. Germline V gene lookup returns CDR1 MNHNY and CDR2 SVGAGI (reference sequence). Trimming took 0 bases from V and 6 from J, leaving 12 bases between them. This CDR3 has 14 amino acids.